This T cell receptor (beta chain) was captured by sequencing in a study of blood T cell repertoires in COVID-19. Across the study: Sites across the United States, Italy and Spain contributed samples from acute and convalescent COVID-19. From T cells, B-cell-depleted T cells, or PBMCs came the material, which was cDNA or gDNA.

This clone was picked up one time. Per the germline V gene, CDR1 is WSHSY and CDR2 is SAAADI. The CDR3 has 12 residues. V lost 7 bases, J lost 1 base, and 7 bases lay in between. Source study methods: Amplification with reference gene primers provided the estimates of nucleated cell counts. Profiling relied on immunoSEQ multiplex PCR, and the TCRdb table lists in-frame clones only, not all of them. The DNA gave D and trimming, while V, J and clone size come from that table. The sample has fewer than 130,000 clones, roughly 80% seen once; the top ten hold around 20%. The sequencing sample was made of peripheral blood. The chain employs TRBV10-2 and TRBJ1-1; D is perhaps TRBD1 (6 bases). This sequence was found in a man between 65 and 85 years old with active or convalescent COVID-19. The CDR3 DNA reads TGCGCCAGCACACAGGGGAACACTGAAGCTTTCTTT. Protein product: CASTQGNTEAFF.